This T cell receptor beta chain was found in a study of tumor-infiltrating lymphocytes in primary liver carcinoma. Across the whole study: Stage T1-T3 N0M0 tumors spanned about 4 to 11 cm. Study-wide points: Blood fell significantly below tumors in its top-250-clone fraction (p = 0.039). Whereas tumor region pairs overlapped more, tumor-adjacent and tumor-blood pairs overlapped less.

The researchers produced TCR beta cDNA from 400 to 650 ng total RNA with a constant-region primer. TCR beta libraries came from three nested multiplex PCR rounds using slightly modified ARM-PCR. Each of the first two PCR rounds ran nine to ten cycles with TRBV1-TRBV30 forward and C-beta reverse primers. TCRdb reprocessed the multiplex PCR reads via MiXCR and lists one record per CDR3 protein. The sample has 80,000 or so distinct CDR3 sequences, about 75% seen once. As regards this clonotype: Antigen: not known. An end of the junction differs from the germline gene, which may be a read error.

From unsorted bulk tissue weighing roughly 19-34 mg, DNA and RNA were co-extracted. This CDR3 region has 14 residues. Source material: tumor-adjacent normal liver tissue. The clonotype comes from a man in his forties with primary liver carcinoma and hepatitis B virus infection. The chain uses TRBV12-3 or TRBV12-4 and TRBJ1-1, with D unclear. The CDR3 region is CAGSLRRPNTEAFF. CDR3 sequence (DNA): TGTGCCGGCAGTTTACGAAGACCGAACACTGAAGCTTTCTTT.